This is a list of T cell receptor beta chains from one sample in a study of regulatory T cells in long-lasting Graves disease. TCRdb reprocessed the multiplex PCR reads via MiXCR and lists one record per CDR3 protein. The sample holds approximately 350,000 distinct CDR3 sequences, about 11% seen once. Another study also made use of these data, one on T cells in Graves' hyperthyroidism and ophthalmopathy.

The material was peripheral blood mononuclear cells (PBMCs), obtained at new diagnosis, from a patient treated with antithyroid drugs. The receptors originated from a young woman with Graves disease. CDR3s include the opening cysteine and the closing phenylalanine or tryptophan. The order of the fields is D gene, clone size, J gene, V gene, CDR3 DNA, CDR3 protein. A D gene is named only where the DNA matches it firmly. Not all rows give a size; the values are once, few, many and, for expanded clones, a class.

.	many	TRBJ2-7	TRBV20-1	TGCAGTGCTAGTACGGGATCCGCCTACGAGCAGTACTTC	CSASTGSAYEQYF
.	.	TRBJ1-4	TRBV2	TGTGCCAGCCGCCGGGGAAAGTCAACTAATGAAAAACTGTTTTTT	CASRRGKSTNEKLFF
TRBD1	.	TRBJ1-5	TRBV19	TGTGCCAGTAACTCACGACAGGGCCCGGTTTATAGCAATCAGCCCCAGCATTTT	CASNSRQGPVYSNQPQHF
.	many	TRBJ2-1	TRBV27	TGTGCCAGCAGCCCCCTTGGGGGAGAGAACTACAATGAGCAGTTCTTC	CASSPLGGENYNEQFF
TRBD2	many	TRBJ2-3	TRBV2	TGTGCCAGCAGGGGGACTAGCGGATACACAGATACGCAGTATTTT	CASRGTSGYTDTQYF
.	.	TRBJ2-7	TRBV5-1	TGCGCCAGCACCACGTTTCCTTCTTCGGGGGTCACAAGCTCCTACGAGCAGTACTTC	CASTTFPSSGVTSSYEQYF
.	few	TRBJ1-1	TRBV5-1	TGCGCCAGCAGCTTGAGAGGGGCAGCTTGGGGAGCTTTCTTT	CASSLRGAAWGAFF
.	many	TRBJ2-7	TRBV11-2	TGTGCCAGCAGCTTAGGCGGGACCCTCTACGAGCAGTACTTC	CASSLGGTLYEQYF
.	.	TRBJ2-7	TRBV15	TGTGCCACCAGCAGAAAGACAGAATCCTACGAGCAGTACTTC	CATSRKTESYEQYF
TRBD1	few	TRBJ1-5	TRBV19	TGTGCCAGTAGTCTCTTCGGACAGGGTAGTGGTCAGCCCCAGCATTTT	CASSLFGQGSGQPQHF
.	many	TRBJ2-7	TRBV28	TGTGCCAGCAGTCCACGCGGGACCGACTACGGGCAGTACTTC	CASSPRGTDYGQYF
.	few	TRBJ1-2	TRBV5-1	TGCGCCAGCAGCTTGATATCGGGGTTCGATGACTACACCTTC	CASSLISGFDDYTF
.	many	TRBJ2-3	TRBV6-5	TGTGCCAGCAGTTACTCGGCTAGCCAAAGCACAGATACGCAGTATTTT	CASSYSASQSTDTQYF
TRBD2	many	TRBJ2-1	TRBV7-2	TGTGCCAGCAGCTTAGGATTAGCGGGGGGGCCTTTAGATGAGCAGTTCTTC	CASSLGLAGGPLDEQFF
.	many	TRBJ2-1	TRBV5-6	TGTGCCAGCAGCTTTAGCAGGGAGCAGTTCTTC	CASSFSREQFF
.	.	TRBJ1-4	TRBV7-8	TGTGCCAGCAGCTTTCGTACGGGAGTAGCTAATGAAAAACTGTTTTTT	CASSFRTGVANEKLFF
.	many	TRBJ1-1	TRBV11-3	TGTGCCAGCAGCTCCCGGGGGGGTCCTGAAGCTTTCTTT	CASSSRGGPEAFF
.	.	TRBJ1-5	TRBV12-3/TRBV12-4	TGTGCCAGCAGTCAATCAGGATTCATGGGGGATCAGCCCCAGCATTTT	CASSQSGFMGDQPQHF
.	many	TRBJ1-2	TRBV12-3/TRBV12-4	TGTGCCAGCAGCCGTCCGAGCAGGAGTAAGCTGAAGGGCAATGGCTACACCTTC	CASSRPSRSKLKGNGYTF
.	.	TRBJ2-3	TRBV6-5	TGTGCCAGCAGTTATAAAAGGCCCCTCAATTCCTATTACACAGATACGCAGTATTTT	CASSYKRPLNSYYTDTQYF
TRBD1	many	TRBJ1-1	TRBV27	TGTGCCAGCAGTTTATGGACAGGGGGCGGTGAAGCTTTCTTT	CASSLWTGGGEAFF
.	many	TRBJ2-2	TRBV3-2	TGTGCCAGCAGCCAAGATGGTATGAGCGGGGCCGCGAACACCGGGGAGCTGTTTTTT	CASSQDGMSGAANTGELFF
.	many	TRBJ2-4	TRBV7-2	TGTGCCAGCAGCCCCGGGGGACTCAAAAACATTCAGTACTTC	CASSPGGLKNIQYF
TRBD2	few	TRBJ2-4	TRBV7-2	TGTGCCAGCAGCCCCCGACTAGCGGCCAAAAACATTCAGTACTTC	CASSPRLAAKNIQYF
.	many	TRBJ1-2	TRBV5-5	TGTGCCAGCAGCGAGCCGGACGGAACCTATGGCTACACCTTC	CASSEPDGTYGYTF
.	.	TRBJ2-1	TRBV18	TGTGCCAGCTCACCGAAGGGGGGAGGGTTCACCTACAATGAGCAGTTCTTC	CASSPKGGGFTYNEQFF
.	many	TRBJ2-1	TRBV12-3/TRBV12-4	TGTGCCAGCAGTATGGGGCTAGGCACACCCAATGAGCAGTTCTTC	CASSMGLGTPNEQFF
.	many	TRBJ2-3	TRBV2	TGTGCCAGCAGTGTTTTTGTGCTTACAGATACGCAGTATTTT	CASSVFVLTDTQYF